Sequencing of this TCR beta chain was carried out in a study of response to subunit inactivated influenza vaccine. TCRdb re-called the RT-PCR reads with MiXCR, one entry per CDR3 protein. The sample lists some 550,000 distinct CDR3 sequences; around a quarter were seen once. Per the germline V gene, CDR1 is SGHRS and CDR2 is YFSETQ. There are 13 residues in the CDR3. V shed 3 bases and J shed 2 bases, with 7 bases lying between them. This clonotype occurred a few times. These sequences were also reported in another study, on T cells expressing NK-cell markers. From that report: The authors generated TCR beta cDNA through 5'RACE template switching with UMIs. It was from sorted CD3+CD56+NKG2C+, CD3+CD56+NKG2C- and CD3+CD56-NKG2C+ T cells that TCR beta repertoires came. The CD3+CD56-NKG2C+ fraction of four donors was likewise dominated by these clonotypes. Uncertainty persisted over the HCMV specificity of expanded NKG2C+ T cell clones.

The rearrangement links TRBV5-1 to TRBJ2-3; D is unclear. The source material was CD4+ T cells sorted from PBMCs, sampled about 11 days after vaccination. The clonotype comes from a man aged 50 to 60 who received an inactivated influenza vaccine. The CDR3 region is CASSSATTDTQYF. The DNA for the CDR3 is TGCGCCAGCAGCTCTGCCACCACAGATACGCAGTATTTT.